These T cell receptor beta chains were read from a single sample in a study of CD8 T cells in Susac syndrome. Each CDR3 protein gets one entry after TCRdb re-called the immunoSEQ multiplex PCR reads with MiXCR. The top ten hold around 0.12% of the sample, which has roughly 120,000 distinct CDR3 sequences, roughly 94% seen once. Sequenced sample: CD4+ T cells from PBMCs. The receptors derive from a human donor with multiple sclerosis. The CDR3 runs from the conserved cysteine through the conserved F or W. The order of the fields is clone size, D gene, V gene, J gene, CDR3 protein, CDR3 DNA. A D gene is named only where the DNA matches it firmly. Expanded clones get a size class; other rows say once, few or many, or leave the size out.

clone size: -; D gene: TRBD2; V gene: TRBV3-1; J gene: TRBJ2-2; CDR3 protein: CASSFRPPLAGVHGELFF; CDR3 DNA: TGTGCCAGCAGCTTTCGACCCCCGTTAGCGGGAGTACACGGGGAGCTGTTTTTT
clone size: once; D gene: -; V gene: TRBV12-5; J gene: TRBJ1-2; CDR3 protein: CASAAGRVYGYTF; CDR3 DNA: TGTGCTAGTGCCGCGGGTAGAGTCTATGGCTACACCTTC
clone size: -; D gene: -; V gene: TRBV15; J gene: TRBJ2-5; CDR3 protein: CATAGQPQETQYF; CDR3 DNA: TGTGCCACCGCGGGACAGCCGCAAGAGACCCAGTACTTC
clone size: -; D gene: TRBD2; V gene: TRBV29-1; J gene: TRBJ2-5; CDR3 protein: CSVAGTSGRQETQYF; CDR3 DNA: TGCAGCGTAGCCGGGACTAGCGGGAGACAAGAGACCCAGTACTTC
clone size: -; D gene: TRBD1; V gene: TRBV5-1; J gene: TRBJ1-4; CDR3 protein: CASSPGGQGNEKLFF; CDR3 DNA: TGCGCCAGCAGCCCGGGGGGACAGGGGAATGAAAAACTGTTTTTT
clone size: -; D gene: -; V gene: TRBV6-5; J gene: TRBJ1-4; CDR3 protein: CASSFRGPTNEKLFF; CDR3 DNA: TGTGCCAGCAGTTTCAGGGGTCCAACTAATGAAAAACTGTTTTTT
clone size: -; D gene: -; V gene: TRBV5-1; J gene: TRBJ2-7; CDR3 protein: CASSRTAAYEQYF; CDR3 DNA: TGCGCCAGCAGCCGGACAGCCGCTTACGAGCAGTACTTC
clone size: -; D gene: TRBD1; V gene: TRBV13; J gene: TRBJ2-2; CDR3 protein: CASSSGQGGYTGELFF; CDR3 DNA: TGTGCCAGCAGCTCGGGACAGGGGGGGTACACCGGGGAGCTGTTTTTT
clone size: -; D gene: -; V gene: TRBV27; J gene: TRBJ2-7; CDR3 protein: CASKATLGTYEQYF; CDR3 DNA: TGTGCCAGCAAGGCGACCCTAGGCACGTACGAGCAGTACTTC
clone size: -; D gene: -; V gene: TRBV29-1; J gene: TRBJ2-7; CDR3 protein: CSVHQTGVDSSYEQYF; CDR3 DNA: TGCAGCGTTCATCAGACGGGTGTGGATTCCTCCTACGAGCAGTACTTC
clone size: -; D gene: TRBD2; V gene: TRBV3-1; J gene: TRBJ2-5; CDR3 protein: CASSQGSGGPQETQYF; CDR3 DNA: TGTGCCAGCAGCCAGGGAAGCGGGGGGCCTCAGGAGACCCAGTACTTC
clone size: once; D gene: -; V gene: TRBV23-1; J gene: TRBJ1-4; CDR3 protein: CASSQSRPFGCPALFF; CDR3 DNA: TGCGCCAGCAGTCAATCGAGGCCGTTCGGTTGCCCGGCACTGTTTTTT
clone size: -; D gene: TRBD2; V gene: TRBV30; J gene: TRBJ2-7; CDR3 protein: CAWSTSGGAYEQYF; CDR3 DNA: TGTGCCTGGAGTACTAGCGGGGGGGCCTACGAGCAGTACTTC
clone size: -; D gene: TRBD2; V gene: TRBV30; J gene: TRBJ2-3; CDR3 protein: CACLAGSLDTQYF; CDR3 DNA: TGTGCCTGCCTAGCGGGGTCCCTGGATACGCAGTATTTT
clone size: -; D gene: -; V gene: TRBV11-2; J gene: TRBJ2-2; CDR3 protein: CASSIDSNTGELFF; CDR3 DNA: TGTGCCAGCAGCATCGACAGTAACACCGGGGAGCTGTTTTTT
clone size: -; D gene: TRBD1; V gene: TRBV6-5; J gene: TRBJ1-1; CDR3 protein: CASSYGQGVNTEAFF; CDR3 DNA: TGTGCCAGCAGTTACGGGCAGGGGGTCAACACTGAAGCTTTCTTT
clone size: -; D gene: -; V gene: TRBV5-6; J gene: TRBJ2-3; CDR3 protein: CASSSASTQYF; CDR3 DNA: TGTGCCAGCAGCTCGGCTAGCACCCAGTATTTT
clone size: -; D gene: TRBD1; V gene: TRBV2; J gene: TRBJ1-2; CDR3 protein: CATARDRGGNYGYTF; CDR3 DNA: TGTGCCACGGCCCGGGACAGGGGGGGAAACTATGGCTACACCTTC
clone size: -; D gene: TRBD1; V gene: TRBV5-6; J gene: TRBJ2-7; CDR3 protein: CASSRGQGRYEQYF; CDR3 DNA: TGTGCCAGCAGCCGTGGACAGGGAAGGTACGAGCAGTACTTC
clone size: -; D gene: -; V gene: TRBV4-1; J gene: TRBJ1-5; CDR3 protein: CASSQDNGGQPQHF; CDR3 DNA: TGCGCCAGCAGCCAAGATAACGGGGGTCAGCCCCAGCATTTT
clone size: -; D gene: TRBD2; V gene: TRBV18; J gene: TRBJ2-7; CDR3 protein: CASSPTSGRAVQYF; CDR3 DNA: TGTGCCAGCTCACCTACTAGCGGGAGGGCCGTGCAGTACTTC
clone size: -; D gene: -; V gene: TRBV20-1; J gene: TRBJ2-7; CDR3 protein: CSATGQNHYEQYF; CDR3 DNA: TGCAGTGCCACCGGACAGAACCACTACGAGCAGTACTTC
clone size: -; D gene: -; V gene: TRBV6-6; J gene: TRBJ1-2; CDR3 protein: CASSYGPGPGGGYTF; CDR3 DNA: TGTGCCAGCAGTTACGGCCCAGGGCCGGGTGGTGGCTACACCTTC
clone size: -; D gene: -; V gene: TRBV24-1; J gene: TRBJ1-2; CDR3 protein: CATSDSRASMDYGYTF; CDR3 DNA: TGTGCCACCAGTGATTCACGGGCCAGTATGGACTATGGCTACACCTTC
clone size: -; D gene: -; V gene: TRBV29-1; J gene: TRBJ1-3; CDR3 protein: CSVARDHTIYF; CDR3 DNA: TGCAGCGTCGCTCGCGACCACACCATATATTTT
clone size: -; D gene: -; V gene: TRBV30; J gene: TRBJ2-6; CDR3 protein: CAWSFPPGANVLTF; CDR3 DNA: TGTGCCTGGAGTTTCCCCCCTGGGGCCAACGTCCTGACTTTC
clone size: -; D gene: -; V gene: TRBV12-3/TRBV12-4; J gene: TRBJ2-1; CDR3 protein: CASSPRAGGDNEQFF; CDR3 DNA: TGTGCCAGCAGTCCCAGGGCCGGGGGAGACAATGAGCAGTTCTTC
clone size: -; D gene: -; V gene: TRBV6-1; J gene: TRBJ2-5; CDR3 protein: CASRPTAGETQYF; CDR3 DNA: TGTGCCAGCAGGCCCACGGCCGGAGAGACCCAGTACTTC
clone size: -; D gene: -; V gene: TRBV6-2/TRBV6-3; J gene: TRBJ2-7; CDR3 protein: CASSYTRAGEQYF; CDR3 DNA: TGTGCCAGCAGTTACACCAGGGCTGGCGAGCAGTACTTC
clone size: -; D gene: -; V gene: TRBV4-1; J gene: TRBJ2-7; CDR3 protein: CASSQPLGEQYF; CDR3 DNA: TGCGCCAGCAGCCAACCCCTCGGCGAGCAGTACTTC
clone size: once; D gene: TRBD1; V gene: TRBV25-1; J gene: TRBJ2-7; CDR3 protein: CASSTTGGEQYF; CDR3 DNA: TGTGCCAGCAGTACCACAGGGGGCGAGCAGTACTTC
clone size: -; D gene: -; V gene: TRBV18; J gene: TRBJ2-7; CDR3 protein: CASCEMGGSYEQYF; CDR3 DNA: TGTGCCAGCTGCGAAATGGGGGGCTCCTACGAGCAGTACTTC
clone size: -; D gene: -; V gene: TRBV30; J gene: TRBJ1-1; CDR3 protein: CALTPGQNTEAFF; CDR3 DNA: TGTGCCTTGACGCCGGGACAGAACACTGAAGCTTTCTTT
clone size: -; D gene: -; V gene: TRBV30; J gene: TRBJ1-5; CDR3 protein: CAWSGGGSNQPQHF; CDR3 DNA: TGTGCCTGGAGTGGGGGAGGGAGCAATCAGCCCCAGCATTTT
clone size: -; D gene: TRBD1; V gene: TRBV10-3; J gene: TRBJ1-1; CDR3 protein: CAISEAGGTEAFF; CDR3 DNA: TGTGCCATCAGTGAGGCAGGGGGGACTGAAGCTTTCTTT
clone size: -; D gene: TRBD1; V gene: TRBV6-1; J gene: TRBJ1-2; CDR3 protein: CATVGTGAGYTF; CDR3 DNA: TGTGCCACCGTGGGGACAGGGGCTGGCTACACCTTC
clone size: -; D gene: TRBD2; V gene: TRBV5-1; J gene: TRBJ2-1; CDR3 protein: CASSVLAGGTGNEQFF; CDR3 DNA: TGCGCCAGCAGCGTACTAGCGGGGGGTACGGGGAATGAGCAGTTCTTC
clone size: -; D gene: -; V gene: TRBV7-9; J gene: TRBJ2-2; CDR3 protein: CASRRGLTNTGELFF; CDR3 DNA: TGTGCCAGCAGGCGGGGGCTAACCAACACCGGGGAGCTGTTTTTT
clone size: -; D gene: -; V gene: TRBV20-1; J gene: TRBJ1-1; CDR3 protein: CSALTGWNTEAFF; CDR3 DNA: TGCAGTGCTTTGACAGGCTGGAACACTGAAGCTTTCTTT
clone size: -; D gene: -; V gene: TRBV20-1; J gene: TRBJ1-1; CDR3 protein: CSAMGGSMNTEAFF; CDR3 DNA: TGCAGTGCTATGGGCGGAAGCATGAACACTGAAGCTTTCTTT
clone size: -; D gene: -; V gene: TRBV15; J gene: TRBJ2-3; CDR3 protein: CATRQVERGGTDTQYF; CDR3 DNA: TGTGCCACCAGGCAAGTGGAGCGTGGTGGCACAGATACGCAGTATTTT
clone size: -; D gene: -; V gene: TRBV27; J gene: TRBJ2-7; CDR3 protein: CASSHRELNSYEQYF; CDR3 DNA: TGTGCCAGCAGTCACAGGGAACTTAACTCCTACGAGCAGTACTTC
clone size: -; D gene: -; V gene: TRBV5-1; J gene: TRBJ1-6; CDR3 protein: CASSLEGPGPNSPLHF; CDR3 DNA: TGCGCCAGCAGCTTGGAGGGCCCGGGCCCCAATTCACCCCTCCACTTT
clone size: -; D gene: -; V gene: TRBV15; J gene: TRBJ1-2; CDR3 protein: CATSRDLYGYTF; CDR3 DNA: TGTGCCACCTCCCGGGACCTCTATGGCTACACCTTC
clone size: -; D gene: -; V gene: TRBV27; J gene: TRBJ2-7; CDR3 protein: CASRPKGRGASARYEQYF; CDR3 DNA: TGTGCCAGCAGGCCCAAAGGCAGGGGCGCCTCCGCCCGCTACGAGCAGTACTTC
clone size: -; D gene: -; V gene: TRBV30; J gene: TRBJ1-2; CDR3 protein: CAWSVRLRGEDYGYTF; CDR3 DNA: TGTGCCTGGAGTGTGAGATTAAGGGGCGAGGACTATGGCTACACCTTC
clone size: -; D gene: -; V gene: TRBV5-1; J gene: TRBJ2-1; CDR3 protein: CASSLRLAYNEQFF; CDR3 DNA: TGCGCCAGCAGCTTGAGGCTAGCCTACAATGAGCAGTTCTTC
clone size: -; D gene: TRBD1; V gene: TRBV30; J gene: TRBJ2-4; CDR3 protein: CAWSVSGQGLAYF; CDR3 DNA: TGTGCCTGGAGTGTCAGCGGACAGGGTCTGGCCTACTTC
clone size: -; D gene: -; V gene: TRBV30; J gene: TRBJ2-7; CDR3 protein: CAWSAAGARSYEQYF; CDR3 DNA: TGTGCCTGGAGTGCGGCAGGCGCACGCTCCTACGAGCAGTACTTC